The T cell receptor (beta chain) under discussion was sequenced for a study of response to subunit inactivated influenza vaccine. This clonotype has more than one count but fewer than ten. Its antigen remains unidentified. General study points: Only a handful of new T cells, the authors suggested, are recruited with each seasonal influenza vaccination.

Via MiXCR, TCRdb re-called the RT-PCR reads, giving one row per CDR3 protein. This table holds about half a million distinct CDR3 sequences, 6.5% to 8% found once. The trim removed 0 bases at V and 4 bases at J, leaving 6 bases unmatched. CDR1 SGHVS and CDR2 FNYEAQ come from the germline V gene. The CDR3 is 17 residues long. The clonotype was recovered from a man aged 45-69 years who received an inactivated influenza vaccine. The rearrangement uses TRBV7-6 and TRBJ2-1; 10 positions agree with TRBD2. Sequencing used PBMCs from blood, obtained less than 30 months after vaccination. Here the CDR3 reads CASSLALWTSGYNEQFF. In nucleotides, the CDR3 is TGTGCCAGCAGCTTAGCTTTGTGGACTAGCGGTTACAATGAGCAGTTCTTC.